This T cell receptor (beta chain) comes out of a study of cytomegalovirus exposure and HLA in healthy donors. Study-level points and caveats: TCR beta chains associated with HLA were, in a later analysis, more clonally expanded than equally common others.

To note about this clone: Its antigen is unidentified.

PCR primers comprised 60 Vbeta and 13 Jbeta primers. Some clones are missing from TCRdb's copy, which holds only in-frame ones; the method was immunoSEQ multiplex PCR. Its table lists about 200,000 clones. V lost 0 bases, J lost 3 bases, and 6 bases lay in between. Germline CDR1 reads SGHAT; CDR2 reads FQDESV (reference sequence). The CDR3 is made up of 13 amino acids. This receptor was identified in a girl aged 2-9 years in good health and CMV-seropositive. The rearrangement uses TRBV11-1 and TRBJ2-7, with no clear D. The sample comprised PBMCs. The CDR3 DNA sequence: TGTGCCAGCAGCTTAGCTATCCGCTACGAGCAGTACTTC. Translation gives CASSLAIRYEQYF.